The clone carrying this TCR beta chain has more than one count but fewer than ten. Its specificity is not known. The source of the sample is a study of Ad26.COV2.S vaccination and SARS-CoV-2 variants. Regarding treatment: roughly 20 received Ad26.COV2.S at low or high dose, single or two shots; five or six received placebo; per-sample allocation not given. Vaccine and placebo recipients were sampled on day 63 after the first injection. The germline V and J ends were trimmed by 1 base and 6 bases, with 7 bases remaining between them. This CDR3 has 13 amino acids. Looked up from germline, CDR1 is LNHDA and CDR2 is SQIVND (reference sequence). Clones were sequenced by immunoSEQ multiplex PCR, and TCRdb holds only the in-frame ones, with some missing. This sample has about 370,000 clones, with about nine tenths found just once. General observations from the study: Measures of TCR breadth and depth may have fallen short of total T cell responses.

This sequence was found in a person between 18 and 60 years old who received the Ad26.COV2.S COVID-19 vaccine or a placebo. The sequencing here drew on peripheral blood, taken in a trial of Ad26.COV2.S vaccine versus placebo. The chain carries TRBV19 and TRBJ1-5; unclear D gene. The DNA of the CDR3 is TGTGCCAGTAGTATAGGTCAGACTCAGCCCCAGCATTTT. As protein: CASSIGQTQPQHF.